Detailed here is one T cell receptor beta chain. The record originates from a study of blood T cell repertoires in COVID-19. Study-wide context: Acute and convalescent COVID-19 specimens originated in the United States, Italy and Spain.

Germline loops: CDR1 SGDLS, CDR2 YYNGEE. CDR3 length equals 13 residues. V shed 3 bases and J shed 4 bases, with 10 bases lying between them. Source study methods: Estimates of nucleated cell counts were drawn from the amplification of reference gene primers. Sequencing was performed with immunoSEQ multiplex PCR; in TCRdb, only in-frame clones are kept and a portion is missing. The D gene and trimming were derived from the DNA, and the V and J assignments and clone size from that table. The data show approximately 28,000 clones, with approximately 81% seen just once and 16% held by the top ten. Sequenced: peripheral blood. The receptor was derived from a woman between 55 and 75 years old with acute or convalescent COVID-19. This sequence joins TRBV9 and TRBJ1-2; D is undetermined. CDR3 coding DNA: TGTGCCAGCAGCGATAGTCCTAGCTATGGCTACACCTTC. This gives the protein CASSDSPSYGYTF.